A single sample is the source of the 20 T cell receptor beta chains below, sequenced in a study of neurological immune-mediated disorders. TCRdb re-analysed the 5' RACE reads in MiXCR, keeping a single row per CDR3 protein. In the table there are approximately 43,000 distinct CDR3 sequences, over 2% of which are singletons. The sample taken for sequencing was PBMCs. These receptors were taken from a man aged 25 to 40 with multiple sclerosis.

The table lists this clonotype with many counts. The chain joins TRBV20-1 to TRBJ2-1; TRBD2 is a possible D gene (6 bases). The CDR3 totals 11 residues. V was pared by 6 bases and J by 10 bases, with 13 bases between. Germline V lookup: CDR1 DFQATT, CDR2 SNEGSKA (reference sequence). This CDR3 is CSATLAREQFF. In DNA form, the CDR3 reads TGCAGTGCCACACTAGCTCGGGAGCAGTTCTTC.

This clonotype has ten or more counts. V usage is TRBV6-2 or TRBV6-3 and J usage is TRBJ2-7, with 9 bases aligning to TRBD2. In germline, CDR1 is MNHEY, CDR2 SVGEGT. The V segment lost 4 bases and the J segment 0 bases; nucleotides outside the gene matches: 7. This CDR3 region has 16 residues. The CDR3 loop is CASSSLRGLASYEQYF. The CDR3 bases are TGTGCCAGCAGTTCTCTGCGGGGACTAGCCTCCTACGAGCAGTACTTC.

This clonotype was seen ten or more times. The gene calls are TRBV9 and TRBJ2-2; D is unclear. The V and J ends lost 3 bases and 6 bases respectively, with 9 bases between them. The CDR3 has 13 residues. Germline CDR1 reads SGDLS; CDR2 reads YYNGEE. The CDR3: CASSGKYAGELFF. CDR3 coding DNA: TGTGCCAGCAGCGGCAAATACGCCGGGGAGCTGTTTTTT.

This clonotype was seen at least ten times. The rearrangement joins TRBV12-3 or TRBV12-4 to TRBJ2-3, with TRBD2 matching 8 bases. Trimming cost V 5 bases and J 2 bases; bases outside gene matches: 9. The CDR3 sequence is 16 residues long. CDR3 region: CASSPREGSNTDTQYF. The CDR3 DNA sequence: TGTGCCAGCAGTCCCCGGGAGGGGTCTAACACAGATACGCAGTATTTT.

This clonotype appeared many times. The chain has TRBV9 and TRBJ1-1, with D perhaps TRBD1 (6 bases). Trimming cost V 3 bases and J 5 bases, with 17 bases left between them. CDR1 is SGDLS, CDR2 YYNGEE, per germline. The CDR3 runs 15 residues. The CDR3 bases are TGTGCCAGCAGCGCGACCGGGACATACTATACTGAAGCTTTCTTT. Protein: CASSATGTYYTEAFF.

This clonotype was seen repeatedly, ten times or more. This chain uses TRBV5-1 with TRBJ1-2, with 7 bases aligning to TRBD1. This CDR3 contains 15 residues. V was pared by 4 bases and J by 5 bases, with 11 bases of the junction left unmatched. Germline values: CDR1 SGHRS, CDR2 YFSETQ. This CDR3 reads CASSPGEGGGYGYTF. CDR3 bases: TGCGCCAGCAGCCCGGGAGAAGGGGGCGGGTATGGCTACACCTTC. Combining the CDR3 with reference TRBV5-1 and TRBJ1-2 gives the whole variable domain KAGVTQTPRYLIKTRGQQVTLSCSPISGHRSVSWYQQTPGQGLQFLFEYFSETQRNKGNFPGRFSGRQFSNSRSEMNVSTLELGDSALYLCASSPGEGGGYGYTFGSGTRLTVV.

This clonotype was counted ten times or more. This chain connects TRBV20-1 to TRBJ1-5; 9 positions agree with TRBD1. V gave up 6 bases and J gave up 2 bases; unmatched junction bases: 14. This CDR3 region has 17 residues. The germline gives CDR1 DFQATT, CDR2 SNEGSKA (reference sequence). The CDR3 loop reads CSARRQGGESGNQPQHF. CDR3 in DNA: TGCAGTGCAAGAAGACAGGGGGGAGAGTCGGGCAATCAGCCCCAGCATTTT.

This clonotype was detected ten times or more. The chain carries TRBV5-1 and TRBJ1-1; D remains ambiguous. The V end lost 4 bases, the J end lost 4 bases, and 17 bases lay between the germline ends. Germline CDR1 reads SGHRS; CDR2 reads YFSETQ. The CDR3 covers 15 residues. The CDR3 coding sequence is TGCGCCAGCAGCCTTGAGACAAAGATGGGCACTGAAGCTTTCTTT. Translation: CASSLETKMGTEAFF.

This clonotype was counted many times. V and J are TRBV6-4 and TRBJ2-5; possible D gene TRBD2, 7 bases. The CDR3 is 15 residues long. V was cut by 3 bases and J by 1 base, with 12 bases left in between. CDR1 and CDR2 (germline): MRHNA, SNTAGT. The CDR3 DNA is TGTGCCAGCAGTGAGATTGCGGGGGCCCAAGAGACCCAGTACTTC. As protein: CASSEIAGAQETQYF.

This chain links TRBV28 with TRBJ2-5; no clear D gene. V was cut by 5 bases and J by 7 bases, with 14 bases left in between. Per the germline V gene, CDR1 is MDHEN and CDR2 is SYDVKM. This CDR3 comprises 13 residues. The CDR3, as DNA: TGTGCCAGCAGTGCAACAACGCCCGGGACCCAGTACTTC. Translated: CASSATTPGTQYF.

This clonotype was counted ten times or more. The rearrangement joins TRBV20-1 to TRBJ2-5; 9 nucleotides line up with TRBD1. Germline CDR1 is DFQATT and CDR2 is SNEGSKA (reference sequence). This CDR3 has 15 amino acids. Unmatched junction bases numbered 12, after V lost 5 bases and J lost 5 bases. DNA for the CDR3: TGCAGTGCTGGGGCGGGGGACAGGGAGCATGAGACCCAGTACTTC. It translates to CSAGAGDREHETQYF.

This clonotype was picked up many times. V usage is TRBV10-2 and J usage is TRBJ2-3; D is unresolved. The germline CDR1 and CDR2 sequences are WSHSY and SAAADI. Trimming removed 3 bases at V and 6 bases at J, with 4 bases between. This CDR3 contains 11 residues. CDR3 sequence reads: CASSDRDTQYF. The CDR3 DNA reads TGCGCCAGCAGTGACAGGGATACGCAGTATTTT.

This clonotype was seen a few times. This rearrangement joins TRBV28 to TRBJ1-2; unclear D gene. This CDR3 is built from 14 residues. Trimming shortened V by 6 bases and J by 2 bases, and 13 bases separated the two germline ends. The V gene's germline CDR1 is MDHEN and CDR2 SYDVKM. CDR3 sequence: CASRIPGVNYGYTF. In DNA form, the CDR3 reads TGTGCCAGCAGGATACCGGGAGTAAACTATGGCTACACCTTC.

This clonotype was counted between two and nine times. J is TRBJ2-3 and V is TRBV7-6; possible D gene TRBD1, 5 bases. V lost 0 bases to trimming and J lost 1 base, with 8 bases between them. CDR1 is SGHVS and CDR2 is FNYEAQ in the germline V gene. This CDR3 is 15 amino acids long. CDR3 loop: CASSLAPRGTDTQYF. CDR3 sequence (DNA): TGTGCCAGCAGCTTAGCTCCCAGGGGCACAGATACGCAGTATTTT.

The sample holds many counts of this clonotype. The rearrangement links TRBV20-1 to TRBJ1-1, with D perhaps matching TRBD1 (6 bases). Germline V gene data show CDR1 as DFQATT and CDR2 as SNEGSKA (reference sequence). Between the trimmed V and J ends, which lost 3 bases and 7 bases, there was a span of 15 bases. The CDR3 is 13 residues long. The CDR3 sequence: CSASPNRAGEAFF. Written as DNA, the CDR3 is TGCAGTGCTAGTCCAAACAGGGCGGGTGAAGCTTTCTTT.

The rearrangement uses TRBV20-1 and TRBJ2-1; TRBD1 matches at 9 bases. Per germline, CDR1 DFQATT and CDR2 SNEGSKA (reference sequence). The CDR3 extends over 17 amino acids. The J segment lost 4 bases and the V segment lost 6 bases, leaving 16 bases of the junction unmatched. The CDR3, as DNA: TGCAGTGCCCCCACAGAGTTGGGGACAGGGAAGTACAATGAGCAGTTCTTC. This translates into CSAPTELGTGKYNEQFF.

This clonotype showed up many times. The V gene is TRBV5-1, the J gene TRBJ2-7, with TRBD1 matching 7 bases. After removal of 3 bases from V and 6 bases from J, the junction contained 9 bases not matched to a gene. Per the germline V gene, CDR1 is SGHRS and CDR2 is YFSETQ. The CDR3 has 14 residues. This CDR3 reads CASSSGDSRPEQYF. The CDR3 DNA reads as TGCGCCAGCAGCTCTGGGGACAGCCGACCCGAGCAGTACTTC.

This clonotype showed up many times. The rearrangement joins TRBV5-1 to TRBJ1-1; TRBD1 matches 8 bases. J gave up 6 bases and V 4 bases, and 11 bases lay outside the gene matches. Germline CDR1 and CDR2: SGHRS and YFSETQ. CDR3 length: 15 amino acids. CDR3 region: CASSTDRAGVAEAFF. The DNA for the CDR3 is TGCGCCAGCAGCACGGACAGGGCAGGGGTCGCTGAAGCTTTCTTT.

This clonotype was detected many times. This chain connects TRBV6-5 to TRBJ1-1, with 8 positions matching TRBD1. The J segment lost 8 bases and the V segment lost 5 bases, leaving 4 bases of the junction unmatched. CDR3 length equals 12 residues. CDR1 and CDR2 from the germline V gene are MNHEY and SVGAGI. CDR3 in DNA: TGTGCCAGCAGTACGGACAGGGCGGAAGCTTTCTTT. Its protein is CASSTDRAEAFF.

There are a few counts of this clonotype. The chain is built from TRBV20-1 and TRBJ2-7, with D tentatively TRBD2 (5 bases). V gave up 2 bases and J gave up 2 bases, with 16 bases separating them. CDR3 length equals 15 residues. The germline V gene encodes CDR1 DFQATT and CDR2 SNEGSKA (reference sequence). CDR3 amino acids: CSARQISVSAYEQYF. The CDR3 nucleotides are TGCAGTGCTAGACAAATATCGGTTAGCGCCTACGAGCAGTACTTC.